This T cell receptor beta chain was captured by sequencing in a study of Tregs in tolerant kidney transplant recipients (dated by TCRdb to between 2019 and 2020). As for the study more broadly: TCRbeta sequencing was used in the study to identify donor-specific regulatory T cells before combined kidney and bone marrow transplantation, and the identified cells were then tracked after transplant.

From cysteine to phenylalanine, the CDR3 is 17 amino acids long. Just CDR3 DNA is preserved here, 51 bases in frame from base 1. V is shortened by 4 bases, J by 0 bases, and the region joining them spans 16 bases. The germline V gene (reference sequence) supplies CDR1 MNHEY and CDR2 SMNVEV. With regard to this clone: The target of this receptor is not known. No qualities accompany the bases; no much larger clone lies one base away.

Related donors were used in the transplants with nonmyeloablative bone marrow transplantation, and mixed chimerism was transient in the human trials. Unstimulated Tregs (CD4+CD25+CD127-), CD4+ non-Tregs (CD4+CD25-), CD4 and CD8 cells were FACS-sorted from thawed PBMCs. The patients were 4 recipients of combined kidney and bone marrow transplants from the ITN036ST trial, and samples were available only from these trial subjects. Healthy control blood was separated into PBMCs by Ficoll density gradient and cryopreserved, and patient PBMCs were collected both before and after transplant. Genomic DNA was extracted from sorted cells with the QIAGEN DNeasy Blood and Tissue Kit for TCRbeta CDR3 sequencing. High-throughput TCRbeta CDR3 sequencing, which included PCR amplification with bias correction and internal controls, was done commercially through immunoSEQ. Turning to the authors' computational methods: Unique productive TCRbeta sequences were defined by CDR3 nucleotide sequence when primers matched and otherwise by CDR3 amino acid sequence together with Vbeta and Jbeta genes. To correct sorting error, sequences shared between sorted populations at a frequency ratio of 2:1 or less were removed; the rest were assigned to the higher population. A sequence counted as donor-reactive if, in CFSE-low cells, the sequence had a frequency of at least 0.01% and was expanded at least 5-fold compared with unstimulated cells. Repertoire divergence was quantified by Jensen-Shannon divergence using the top 100 TCRbeta sequences ranked by frequency. For any sample with multiple sequencing runs, sorting error was corrected in each run separately before the runs were pooled. TCRdb carries this immuneACCESS record with in-frame sequences only. Its versions omit some clonotypes, under half of them owing to an unresolved V gene in the studies checked, with the rest unexplained. The DNA was the basis for D and trimming; V, J and clone size are from that table. For this sample the table gives about 81,000 clones, of which roughly nine tenths were detected only once. The ten largest clones add up to roughly 1.4% of the sample.

What the authors observed across the whole study: Although technical replication error seemed to be minimal, the question of biological reproducibility was not addressed directly. Expanding Tregs with activated donor B cells appeared to identify the most biologically relevant and donor-specific TCRbeta repertoire. The study was limited by small patient numbers, and the findings need validation in larger populations and under other immunosuppression protocols. In tolerant patients, the expansion of donor-specific Tregs was greater than global Treg expansion, suggesting that the expansion was antigen-driven rather than nonspecific. Because the PCR primers were changed over time for some patients, nucleotide-level comparison could not be performed across the samples from those patients.

The chain was built from TRBV27 and TRBJ2-4; tentative D gene TRBD2, with 5 bases matching. The specimen comprised CD4+ T cells from blood (PBMCs), sampled 24 months after the transplant. This clonotype was sampled from a human patient who received a combined kidney and bone marrow transplant. Some T cells may derive from the graft donor when a transplant has been performed. The CDR3 sequence is CASSWNGGTSAKNIQYF. The sequenced DNA: TGTGCCAGCAGTTGGAATGGAGGAACATCAGCCAAAAACATTCAGTACTTC.